This T cell receptor (beta chain) originates from a study of graft-versus-host responses after intestinal transplantation. Study information: Transplant recipients had multivisceral, liver-intestinal, or isolated intestinal grafts. Recipients uniformly received anti-thymocyte globulin induction, followed by tacrolimus and steroids for roughly 3 years.

Study observations and caveats: GvH clonotypes were identified within recipient marrow, with a subset emerging first in ileum or blood. Some patients had graft-donor T cell macrochimerism. In their allografts, the ratios of graft-versus-host to host-versus-graft T cell clones were high.

Concerning this clone itself: Its antigen is unknown.

TCRdb's copy holds only in-frame clones and misses some; the assay was immunoSEQ multiplex PCR. The sample shows about 12,000 clones, 93% of them seen only once. The receptor was derived from a human patient who received an intestinal transplant, so some T cells may come from the graft donor. The input for sequencing was PBMCs, taken 109 to 110 days after intestinal transplant.

The CDR3 DNA is TGTGCCAGCAGCTTATGGGACAGGGTGGTTGAGCAGTTCTTC. Translating it yields CASSLWDRVVEQFF. The chain carries TRBV5-4 and TRBJ2-1; 9 bases line up with TRBD1. Germline values: CDR1 SGHNT, CDR2 YYREEE (reference sequence). This CDR3 region has 14 residues. J gave up 9 bases and V 2 bases, and 6 bases lay outside the gene matches.